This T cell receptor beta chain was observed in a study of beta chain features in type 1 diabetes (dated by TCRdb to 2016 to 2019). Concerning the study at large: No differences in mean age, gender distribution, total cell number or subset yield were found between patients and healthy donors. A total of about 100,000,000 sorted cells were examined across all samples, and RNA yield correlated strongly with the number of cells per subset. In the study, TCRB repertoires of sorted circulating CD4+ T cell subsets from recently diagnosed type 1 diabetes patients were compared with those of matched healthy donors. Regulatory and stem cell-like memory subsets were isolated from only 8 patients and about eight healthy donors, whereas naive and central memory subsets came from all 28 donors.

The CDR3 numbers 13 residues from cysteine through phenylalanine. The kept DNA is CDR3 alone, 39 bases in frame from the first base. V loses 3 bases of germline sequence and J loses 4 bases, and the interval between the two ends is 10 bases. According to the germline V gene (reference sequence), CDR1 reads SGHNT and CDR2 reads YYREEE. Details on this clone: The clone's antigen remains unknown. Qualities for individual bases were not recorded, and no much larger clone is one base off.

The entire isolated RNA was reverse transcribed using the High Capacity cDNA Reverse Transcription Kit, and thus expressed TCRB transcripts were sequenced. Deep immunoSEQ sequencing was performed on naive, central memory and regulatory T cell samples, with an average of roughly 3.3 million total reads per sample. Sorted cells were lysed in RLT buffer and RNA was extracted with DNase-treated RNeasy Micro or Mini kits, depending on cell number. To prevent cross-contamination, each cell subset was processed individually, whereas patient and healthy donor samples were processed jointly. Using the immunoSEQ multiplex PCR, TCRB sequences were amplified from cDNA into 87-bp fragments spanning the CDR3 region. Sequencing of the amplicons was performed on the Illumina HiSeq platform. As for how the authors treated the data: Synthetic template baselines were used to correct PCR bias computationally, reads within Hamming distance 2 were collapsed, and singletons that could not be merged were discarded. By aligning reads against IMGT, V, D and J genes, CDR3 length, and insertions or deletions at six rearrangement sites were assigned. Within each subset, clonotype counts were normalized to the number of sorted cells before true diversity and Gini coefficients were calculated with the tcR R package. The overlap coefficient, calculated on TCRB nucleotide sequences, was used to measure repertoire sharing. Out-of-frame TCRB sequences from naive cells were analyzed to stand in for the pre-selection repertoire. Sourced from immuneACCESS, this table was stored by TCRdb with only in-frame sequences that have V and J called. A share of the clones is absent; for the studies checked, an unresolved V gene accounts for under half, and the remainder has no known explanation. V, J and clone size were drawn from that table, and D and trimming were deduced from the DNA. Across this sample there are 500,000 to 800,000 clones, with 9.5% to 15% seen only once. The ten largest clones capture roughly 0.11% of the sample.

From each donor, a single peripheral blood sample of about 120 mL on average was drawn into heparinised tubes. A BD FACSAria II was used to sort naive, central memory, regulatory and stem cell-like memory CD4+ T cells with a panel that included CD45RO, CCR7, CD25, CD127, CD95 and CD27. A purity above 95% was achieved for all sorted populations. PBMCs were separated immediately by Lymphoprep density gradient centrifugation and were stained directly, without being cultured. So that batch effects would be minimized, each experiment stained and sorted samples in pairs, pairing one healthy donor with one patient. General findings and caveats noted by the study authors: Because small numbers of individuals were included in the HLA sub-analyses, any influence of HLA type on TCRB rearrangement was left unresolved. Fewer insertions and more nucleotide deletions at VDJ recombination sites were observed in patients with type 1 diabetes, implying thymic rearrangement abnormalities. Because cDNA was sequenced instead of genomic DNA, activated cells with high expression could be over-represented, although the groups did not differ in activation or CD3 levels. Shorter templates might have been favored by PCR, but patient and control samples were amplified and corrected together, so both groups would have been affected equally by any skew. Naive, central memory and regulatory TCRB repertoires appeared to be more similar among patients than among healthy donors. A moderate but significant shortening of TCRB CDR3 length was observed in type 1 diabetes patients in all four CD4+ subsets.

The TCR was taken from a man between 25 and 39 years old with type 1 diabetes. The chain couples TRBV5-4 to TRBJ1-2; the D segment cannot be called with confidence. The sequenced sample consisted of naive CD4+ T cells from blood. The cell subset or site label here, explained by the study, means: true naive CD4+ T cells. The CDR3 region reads CASSSDPLYGYTF. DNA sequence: TGTGCCAGCAGCTCGGACCCTCTCTATGGCTACACCTTC.